This TCR beta chain came from a study of blood T cell repertoires in COVID-19. Study background: Acute and convalescent COVID-19 specimens originated in the United States, Italy and Spain. The cDNA or gDNA used as material had been derived from T cells, B-cell-depleted T cells, or PBMCs.

Authors' analysis steps: Amplification of reference gene primers was used by the study to estimate nucleated cell counts. Libraries were prepared by immunoSEQ multiplex PCR; TCRdb keeps only in-frame clonotypes and omits some of them. V and J calls and clone size follow that table, whereas D and trimming were derived from the DNA. Of roughly 240,000 clones detected, approximately 85% appear once; the ten largest clones hold 8.5% to 9.5%. Adults between about 18 and 95 years of age took part from approximately 24 US areas. V trimming: 3 bases; J trimming: 0 bases; junction bases outside the gene matches: 6. The length of the CDR3 is 16 residues. Germline V gene lookup returns CDR1 SGDLS and CDR2 YYNGEE.

This TCR was sampled from a woman between 50 and 59 years old with acute COVID-19. The chain links TRBV9 to TRBJ1-3; TRBD1 matches 7 bases. The sequencing sample was made of PBMCs or T cells enriched from blood (not recorded which). CDR3 region: CASSGPGTASGNTIYF. In DNA, the CDR3 is TGTGCCAGCAGCGGGCCCGGGACAGCCTCTGGAAACACCATATATTTT.